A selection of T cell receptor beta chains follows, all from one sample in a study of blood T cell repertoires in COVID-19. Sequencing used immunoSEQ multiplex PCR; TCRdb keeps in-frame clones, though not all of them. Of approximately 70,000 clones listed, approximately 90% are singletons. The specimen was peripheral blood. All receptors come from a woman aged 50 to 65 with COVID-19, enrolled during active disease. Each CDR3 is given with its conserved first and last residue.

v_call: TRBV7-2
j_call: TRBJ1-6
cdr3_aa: CASSLSRNSPLHF

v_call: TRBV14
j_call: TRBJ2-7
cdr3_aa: CASSHGRFYEQYF

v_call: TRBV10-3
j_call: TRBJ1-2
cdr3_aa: CAISESRQLPKPGYTF

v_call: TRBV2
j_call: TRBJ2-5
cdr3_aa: CASRGSFAESRGETQYF

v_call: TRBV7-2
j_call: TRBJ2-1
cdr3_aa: CASSLVPGVGYNEQFF

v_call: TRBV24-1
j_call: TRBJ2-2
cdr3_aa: CATSDPGVMDTGELFF

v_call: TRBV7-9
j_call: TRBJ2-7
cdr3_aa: CASSLALGLGEQYF

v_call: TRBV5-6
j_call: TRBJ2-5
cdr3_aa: CASSFLKREGGETQYF

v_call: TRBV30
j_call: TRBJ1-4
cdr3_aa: CAWSTGGQGEKLFF

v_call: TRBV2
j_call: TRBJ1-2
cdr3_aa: CASSRTVNYGYTF

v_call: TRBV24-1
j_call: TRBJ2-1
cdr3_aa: CATSVAAAYNEQFF

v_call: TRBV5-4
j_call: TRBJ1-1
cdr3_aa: CASSLQGAVKAFF

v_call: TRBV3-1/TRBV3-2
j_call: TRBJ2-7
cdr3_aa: CASSQLASFRGGESYEQYF

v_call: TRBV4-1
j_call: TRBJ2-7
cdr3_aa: CASSQEGLQGTTYEQYF

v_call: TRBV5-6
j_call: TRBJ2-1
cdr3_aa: CASAVGMSSYNEQFF

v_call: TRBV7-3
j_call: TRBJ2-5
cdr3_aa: CASSPGVGETQYF

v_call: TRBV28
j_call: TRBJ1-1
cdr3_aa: CASSLQLAAFF

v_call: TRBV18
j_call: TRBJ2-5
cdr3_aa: CASSRQGLETQYF

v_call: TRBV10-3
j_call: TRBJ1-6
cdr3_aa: CATMTGGNSPLHF

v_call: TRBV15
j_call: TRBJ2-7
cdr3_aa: CATSRVSSGIFRDEQYF

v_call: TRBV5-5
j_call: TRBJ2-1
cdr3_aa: CASSLGPTADNEQFF

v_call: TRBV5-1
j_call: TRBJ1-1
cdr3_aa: CASSLATGGAGTEAFF

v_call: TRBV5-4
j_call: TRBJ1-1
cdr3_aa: CASSPPFQGSTEAFF

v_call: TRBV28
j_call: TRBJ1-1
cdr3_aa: CASSFRDTLGTEAFF

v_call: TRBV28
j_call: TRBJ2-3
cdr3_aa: CASRSSSGRIIDTQYF

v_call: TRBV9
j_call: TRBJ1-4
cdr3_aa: CASSAGTSNEKLFF

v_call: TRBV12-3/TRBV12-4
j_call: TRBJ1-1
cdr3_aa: CASSFSSTEAFF

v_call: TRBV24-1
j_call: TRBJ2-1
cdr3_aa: CATSDPSVGGGVGEQFF

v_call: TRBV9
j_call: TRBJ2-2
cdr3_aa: CASRGDTYTGELFF

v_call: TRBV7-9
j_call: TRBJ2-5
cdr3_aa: CASTSYGTGGETQYF

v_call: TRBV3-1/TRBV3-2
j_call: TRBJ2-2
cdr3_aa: CASSHSGLHTGELFF

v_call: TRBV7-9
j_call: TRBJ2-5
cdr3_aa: CASSLPIRFQETQYF

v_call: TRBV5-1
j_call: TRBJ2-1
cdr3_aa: CASSLVGGRAREQFF